This is a list of T cell receptor beta chains from one sample in a study of blood T cell repertoires in COVID-19. Profiling relied on immunoSEQ multiplex PCR, and the TCRdb table lists in-frame clones only, not all of them. Seen here are approximately 220,000 clones, about 80% observed once, and the top ten hold 2% to 2.5%. The sample was peripheral blood. Receptors originate from a woman in her sixties or seventies with acute or convalescent COVID-19. Both conserved end residues are part of each CDR3. A D gene is named only where the DNA matches it firmly. A row's size may be missing; if present it is once, few, many or a size class.

TGCAGCGTACTAGCGGGGGAGGAGGCGCAGTACTTC	CSVLAGEEAQYF	TRBD2	TRBV29-1	TRBJ2-7	.
TGCAGTGCTAGTACCCTCGACAGGGGGACCTACGAGCAGTACTTC	CSASTLDRGTYEQYF	TRBD1	TRBV20-1	TRBJ2-7	.
TGCAGCGTTACACATTCGACAGCGTCCACTGAAGCTTTCTTT	CSVTHSTASTEAFF	.	TRBV29-1	TRBJ1-1	.
TGTGCCAGCAGTTACTCCCCAACCCAGTCGGGGACCCAGTACTTC	CASSYSPTQSGTQYF	.	TRBV6-5	TRBJ2-5	once
TGCAGTGCTTGGGACAGCTACGAGCAGTACTTC	CSAWDSYEQYF	TRBD1	TRBV20-1	TRBJ2-7	.
TGTGCCAGCAGCAATAAGCGGGGTCAGCCCCAGCATTTT	CASSNKRGQPQHF	.	TRBV21-1	TRBJ1-5	.
TGCGCCAGCAGCTTGAAGACTATGCCGAAGACAGATACGCAGTATTTT	CASSLKTMPKTDTQYF	.	TRBV5-1	TRBJ2-3	.
TGTGCCAGCAGTCGACTAGCGGGGGGTGGGTCCTACGAGCAGTACTTC	CASSRLAGGGSYEQYF	TRBD2	TRBV27	TRBJ2-7	.
TGTGCCAGTAGCCCCTCCCAGGGGCGGTTTAATCAGCCCCAGCATTTT	CASSPSQGRFNQPQHF	.	TRBV19	TRBJ1-5	few
TGCGCCAGCAGCCAAGATCAGGGGCGGGAGCAGTACTTC	CASSQDQGREQYF	.	TRBV4-3	TRBJ2-7	.
TGTGCCAGCAGCTTGGGAGGGGGCCAAGAAAAACTGTTTTTT	CASSLGGGQEKLFF	TRBD1	TRBV5-6	TRBJ1-4	.
TGTGCCAGCAGCTTAGGCTCCGTCGAGCAGTACTTC	CASSLGSVEQYF	.	TRBV13	TRBJ2-7	once
TGTGCCAGCAGCCGGACAGGGGGCTATGGCTACACCTTC	CASSRTGGYGYTF	TRBD1	TRBV7-2	TRBJ1-2	.
TGTGCCACCAGTGACAGGGGGCGTCACGGGGGCTACGAGCAGTACTTC	CATSDRGRHGGYEQYF	TRBD1	TRBV24-1	TRBJ2-7	.
TGTGCCAGCAGCTTATCAGGGACTTCTGGAAACACCATATATTTT	CASSLSGTSGNTIYF	.	TRBV7-9	TRBJ1-3	.
TGTGCCACCAGCTACAGGGAGACCCAGTACTTC	CATSYRETQYF	.	TRBV15	TRBJ2-5	.
TGTGCCTGGAGTGTGAGTCGATACAATGAGCAGTTCTTC	CAWSVSRYNEQFF	.	TRBV30	TRBJ2-1	.
TGTGCCAGTAGTATTGGAGACCATCGGGAAGCTTTCTTT	CASSIGDHREAFF	.	TRBV19	TRBJ1-1	.
TGTGCCAGCAGTCTCCTAGTCTCCGGGGAGCTGTTTTTT	CASSLLVSGELFF	.	TRBV6-2/TRBV6-3	TRBJ2-2	.
TGTGCCAGCAGCCGAAGCGGACTAGCGGGGGACACCGGGGAGCTGTTTTTT	CASSRSGLAGDTGELFF	TRBD2	TRBV6-6	TRBJ2-2	.
TGTGCCAGCAGTTACAGGGCGGGTGGCACTGAAGCTTTCTTT	CASSYRAGGTEAFF	.	TRBV6-5	TRBJ1-1	.
TGTGCCAGCAGTCACATCTATGAGCAGTTCTTC	CASSHIYEQFF	.	TRBV28	TRBJ2-1	.